This entry features one T cell receptor beta chain sequence. Its antigen is not identified. TCRdb's table, derived via immunoSEQ multiplex PCR, lists solely in-frame clones and lacks some. The sample contains approximately 1.5 million clones, 97% to 99% of which appear only once. J gave up 5 bases and V 3 bases, and 10 bases lay outside the gene matches. The CDR3 totals 15 residues. Germline CDR1 is SGDLS and CDR2 is YYNGEE. This entry belongs to a study of shared clonotypes between healthy human individuals. The study, taken as a whole, reports: Rarefaction revealed incomplete sorted-subset sequencing despite large depth.

Sequenced: naive CD4+ T cells sorted from blood. Specified subset: CD45RA+ positively selected. The genes are TRBV9 and TRBJ2-5; TRBD2 matches 7 bases. The sequence was obtained from a man aged 25 to 45 in good health. The CDR3 here is CASSARGTSAETQYF. CDR3 nucleotide sequence: TGTGCCAGCAGCGCCCGAGGTACTAGCGCCGAGACCCAGTACTTC. The full variable domain, its missing parts supplied by reference TRBV9 and TRBJ2-5, is DSGVTQTPKHLITATGQRVTLRCSPRSGDLSVYWYQQSLDQGLQFLIQYYNGEERAKGNILERFSAQQFPDLHSELNLSSLELGDSALYFCASSARGTSAETQYFGPGTRLLVL.